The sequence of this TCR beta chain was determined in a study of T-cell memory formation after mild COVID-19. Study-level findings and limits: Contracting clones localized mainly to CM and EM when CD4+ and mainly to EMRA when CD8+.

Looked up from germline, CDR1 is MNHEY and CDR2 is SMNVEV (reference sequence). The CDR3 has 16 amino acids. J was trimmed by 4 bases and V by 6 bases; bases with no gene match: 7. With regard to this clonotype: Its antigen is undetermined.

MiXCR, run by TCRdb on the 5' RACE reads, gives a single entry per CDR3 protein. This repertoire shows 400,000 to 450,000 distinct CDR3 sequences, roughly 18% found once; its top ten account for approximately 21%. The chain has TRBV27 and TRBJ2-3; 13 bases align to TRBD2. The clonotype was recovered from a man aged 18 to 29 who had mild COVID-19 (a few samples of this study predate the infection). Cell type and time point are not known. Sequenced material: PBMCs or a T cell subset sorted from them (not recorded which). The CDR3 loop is CASRELAGGPADTQYF. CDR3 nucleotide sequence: TGTGCCAGCAGGGAACTAGCGGGGGGGCCCGCAGATACGCAGTATTTT.